This TCR beta chain was found in a study of graft-versus-host responses after intestinal transplantation. Study context: Anti-thymocyte globulin served as induction for all recipients, who then took tacrolimus and steroids for approximately 3 years.

TCRdb's copy holds only in-frame clones and misses some; the assay was immunoSEQ multiplex PCR. The sample records 8,500 to 10,000 clones, 65% to 90% being singletons. The graft tissue was processed, and this released both intraepithelial and lamina propria lymphocytes. Study results and limitations: The recipient marrow held GvH clones, and some of them showed up first in ileum or blood. An association linked early post-transplant HvG declines with peak circulating GvH clone levels.

This clone has just a few counts. As yet, its antigen is unknown. The sample was ileum tissue, taken around 24 months after intestinal transplantation. This receptor was identified in a human patient who received an intestinal transplant, so some T cells may come from the graft donor.

CDR3 sequence (DNA): TGTGCCAGCAGCTCCGGGACAGGGAATCAGCCCCAGCATTTT. Translating gives CASSSGTGNQPQHF. The chain uses TRBV7-6 and TRBJ1-5; 9 nucleotides align to TRBD1. CDR1 is SGHVS, CDR2 FNYEAQ, per germline. The CDR3 consists of 14 residues. Trimming cost V 4 bases and J 4 bases; bases outside gene matches: 2.